This T cell receptor beta chain emerged from a study of blood T cell repertoires in COVID-19. Germline CDR1 is SGHKS and CDR2 is YYEKEE (reference sequence). The CDR3 covers 16 residues. Trimming cost V 0 bases and J 4 bases; bases outside gene matches: 6. TCRdb keeps only in-frame clones here, not all; method: immunoSEQ multiplex PCR. The data show roughly 160,000 clones, approximately 84% seen once. One Seattle source followed patients from active infection through their disease course. This rearrangement joins TRBV5-5 to TRBJ1-5; the match to TRBD1 covers 8 bases. Specimen: peripheral blood. The receptor was isolated from a woman aged 50 to 65 with COVID-19, enrolled during active disease. This CDR3 reads CASSLVGTGMNQPQHF. The CDR3 DNA reads TGTGCCAGCAGCTTGGTGGGGACAGGAATGAATCAGCCCCAGCATTTT. The variable domain in full, with the rest retrieved from reference TRBV5-5 and TRBJ1-5, is DAGVTQSPTHLIKTRGQQVTLRCSPISGHKSVSWYQQVLGQGPQFIFQYYEKEERGRGNFPDRFSARQFPNYSSELNVNALLLGDSALYLCASSLVGTGMNQPQHFGDGTRLSIL.